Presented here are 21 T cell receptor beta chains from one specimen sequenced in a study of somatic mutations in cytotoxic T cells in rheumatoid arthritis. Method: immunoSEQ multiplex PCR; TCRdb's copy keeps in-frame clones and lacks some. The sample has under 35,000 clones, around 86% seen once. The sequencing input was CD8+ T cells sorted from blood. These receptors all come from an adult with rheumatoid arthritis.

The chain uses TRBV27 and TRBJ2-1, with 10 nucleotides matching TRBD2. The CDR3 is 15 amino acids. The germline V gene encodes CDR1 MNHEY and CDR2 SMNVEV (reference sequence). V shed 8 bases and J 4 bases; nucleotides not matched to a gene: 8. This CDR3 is CASRSKLAGYNEQFF. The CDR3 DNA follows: TGTGCCAGCCGATCGAAACTAGCGGGATACAATGAGCAGTTCTTC.

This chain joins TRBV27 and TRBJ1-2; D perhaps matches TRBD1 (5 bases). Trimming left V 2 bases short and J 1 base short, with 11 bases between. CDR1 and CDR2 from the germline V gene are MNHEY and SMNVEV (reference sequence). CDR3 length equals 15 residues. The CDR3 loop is CASSLNSGLNYGYTF. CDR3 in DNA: TGTGCCAGCAGTTTAAATTCGGGACTTAACTATGGCTACACCTTC.

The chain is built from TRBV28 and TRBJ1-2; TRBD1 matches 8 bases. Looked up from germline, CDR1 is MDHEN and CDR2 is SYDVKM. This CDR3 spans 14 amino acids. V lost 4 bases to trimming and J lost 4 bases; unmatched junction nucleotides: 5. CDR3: CASSSRGRVYGYTF. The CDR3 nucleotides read TGTGCCAGCAGTTCCAGGGGGCGCGTCTATGGCTACACCTTC.

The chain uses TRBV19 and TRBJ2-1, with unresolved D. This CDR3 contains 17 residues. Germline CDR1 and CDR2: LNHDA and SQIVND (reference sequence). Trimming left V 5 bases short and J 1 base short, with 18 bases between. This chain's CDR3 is CASSSPDLGPSYNEQFF. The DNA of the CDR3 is TGTGCCAGTAGTTCCCCGGATCTAGGGCCGTCCTACAATGAGCAGTTCTTC.

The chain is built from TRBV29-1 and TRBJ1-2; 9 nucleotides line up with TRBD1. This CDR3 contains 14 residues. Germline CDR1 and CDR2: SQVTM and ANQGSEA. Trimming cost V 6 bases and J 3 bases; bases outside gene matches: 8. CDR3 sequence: CSVLRDREDYGYTF. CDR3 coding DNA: TGCAGCGTGCTGAGGGACAGGGAGGACTATGGCTACACCTTC.

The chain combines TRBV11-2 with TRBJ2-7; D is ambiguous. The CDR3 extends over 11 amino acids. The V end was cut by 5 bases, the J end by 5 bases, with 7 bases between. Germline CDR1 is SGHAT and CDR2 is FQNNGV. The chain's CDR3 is CASSHSHEQYF. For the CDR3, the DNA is TGTGCCAGCAGCCATTCCCACGAGCAGTACTTC.

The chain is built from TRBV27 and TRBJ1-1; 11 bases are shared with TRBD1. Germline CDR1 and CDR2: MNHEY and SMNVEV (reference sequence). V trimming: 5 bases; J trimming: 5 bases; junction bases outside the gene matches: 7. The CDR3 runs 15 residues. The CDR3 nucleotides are TGTGCCAGCAGTACCGGGACAGGGGGTAGGACTGAAGCTTTCTTT. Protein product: CASSTGTGGRTEAFF.

This CDR3 is CASTTVGQGLTEAFF. In DNA form, the CDR3 reads TGTGCCAGCACCACCGTCGGACAGGGGTTGACTGAAGCTTTCTTT. The genes are TRBV11-2 and TRBJ1-1, with TRBD1 identical over 9 bases. The V and J ends lost 7 bases and 5 bases, in that order; junction bases with no gene match: 11. Looked up from germline, CDR1 is SGHAT and CDR2 is FQNNGV. The CDR3 length is 15 residues.

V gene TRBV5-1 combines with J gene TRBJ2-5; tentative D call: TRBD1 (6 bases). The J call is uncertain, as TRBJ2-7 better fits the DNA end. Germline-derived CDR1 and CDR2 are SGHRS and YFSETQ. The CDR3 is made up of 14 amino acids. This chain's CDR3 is CASKGLRDNYEQYF. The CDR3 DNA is TGCGCCAGCAAAGGTTTGAGGGACAACTACGAGCAGTACTTC.

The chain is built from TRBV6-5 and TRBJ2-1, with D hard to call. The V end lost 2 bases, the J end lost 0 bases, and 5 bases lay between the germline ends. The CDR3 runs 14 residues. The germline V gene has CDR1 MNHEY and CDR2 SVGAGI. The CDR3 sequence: CASSYSSSYNEQFF. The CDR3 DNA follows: TGTGCCAGCAGTTACAGTAGCTCCTACAATGAGCAGTTCTTC.

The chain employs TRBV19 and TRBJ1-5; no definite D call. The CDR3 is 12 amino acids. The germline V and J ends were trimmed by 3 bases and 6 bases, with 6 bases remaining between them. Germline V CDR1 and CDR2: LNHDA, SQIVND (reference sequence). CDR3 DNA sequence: TGTGCCAGTAGTATCGGAAGTCAGCCCCAGCATTTT. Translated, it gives CASSIGSQPQHF.

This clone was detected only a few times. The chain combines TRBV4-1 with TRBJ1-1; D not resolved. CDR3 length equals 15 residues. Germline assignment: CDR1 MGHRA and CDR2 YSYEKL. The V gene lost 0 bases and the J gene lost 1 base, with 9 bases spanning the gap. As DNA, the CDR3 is TGCGCCAGCAGCCAAGATGTCTCCAAGAACACTGAAGCTTTCTTT. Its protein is CASSQDVSKNTEAFF.

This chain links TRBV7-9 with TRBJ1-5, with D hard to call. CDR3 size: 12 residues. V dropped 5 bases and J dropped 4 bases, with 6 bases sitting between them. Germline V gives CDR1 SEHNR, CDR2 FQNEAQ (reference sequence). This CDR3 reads CASSDANQPQHF. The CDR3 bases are TGTGCCAGCAGCGACGCAAATCAGCCCCAGCATTTT.

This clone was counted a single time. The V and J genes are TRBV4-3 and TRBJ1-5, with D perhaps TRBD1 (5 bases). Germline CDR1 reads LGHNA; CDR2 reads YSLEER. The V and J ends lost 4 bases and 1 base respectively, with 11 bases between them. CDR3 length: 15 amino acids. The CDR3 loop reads CASSPGAPSNQPQHF. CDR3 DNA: TGCGCCAGCAGCCCCGGGGCACCGAGCAATCAGCCCCAGCATTTT.

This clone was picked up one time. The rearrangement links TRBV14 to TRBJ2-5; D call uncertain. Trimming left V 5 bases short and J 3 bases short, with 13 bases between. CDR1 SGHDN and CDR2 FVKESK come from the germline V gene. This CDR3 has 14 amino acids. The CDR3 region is CASSSMDGKETQYF. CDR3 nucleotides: TGTGCCAGCAGCTCAATGGACGGAAAAGAGACCCAGTACTTC.

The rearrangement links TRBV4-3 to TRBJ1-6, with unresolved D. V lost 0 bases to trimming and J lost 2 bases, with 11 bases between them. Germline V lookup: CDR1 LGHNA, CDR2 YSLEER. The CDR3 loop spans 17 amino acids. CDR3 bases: TGCGCCAGCAGCCAAGATAGCCCCCAGCCCTATAATTCACCCCTCCACTTT. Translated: CASSQDSPQPYNSPLHF.

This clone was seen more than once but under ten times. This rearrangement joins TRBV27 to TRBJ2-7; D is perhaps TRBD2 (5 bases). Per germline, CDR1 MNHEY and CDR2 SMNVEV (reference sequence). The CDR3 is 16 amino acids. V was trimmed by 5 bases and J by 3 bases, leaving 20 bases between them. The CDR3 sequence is CASSHSEGDIFYEQYF. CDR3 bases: TGTGCCAGCAGTCACTCCGAGGGAGACATCTTCTACGAGCAGTACTTC.

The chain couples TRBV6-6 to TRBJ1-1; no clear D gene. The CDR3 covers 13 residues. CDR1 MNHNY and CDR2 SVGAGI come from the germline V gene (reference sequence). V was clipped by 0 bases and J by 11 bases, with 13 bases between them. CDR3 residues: CASSYSNTVGAFF. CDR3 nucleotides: TGTGCCAGCAGTTACTCGAATACAGTTGGCGCTTTCTTT.

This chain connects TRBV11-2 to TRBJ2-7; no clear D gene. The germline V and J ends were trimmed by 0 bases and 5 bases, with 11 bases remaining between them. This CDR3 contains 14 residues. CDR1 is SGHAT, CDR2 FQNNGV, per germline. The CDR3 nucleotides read TGTGCCAGCAGCTTAGAACCGAGTTACAACGAGCAGTACTTC. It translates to CASSLEPSYNEQYF.

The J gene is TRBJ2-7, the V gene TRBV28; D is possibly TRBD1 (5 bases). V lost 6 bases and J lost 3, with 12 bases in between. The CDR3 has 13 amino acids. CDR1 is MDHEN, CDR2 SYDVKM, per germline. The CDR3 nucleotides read TGTGCCAGCAGGCCCAGTAGGGGCTACGAGCAGTACTTC. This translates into CASRPSRGYEQYF. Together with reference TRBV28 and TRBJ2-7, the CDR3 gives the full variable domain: DVKVTQSSRYLVKRTGEKVFLECVQDMDHENMFWYRQDPGLGLRLIYFSYDVKMKEKGDIPEGYSVSREKKERFSLILESASTNQTSMYLCASRPSRGYEQYFGPGTRLTVT.

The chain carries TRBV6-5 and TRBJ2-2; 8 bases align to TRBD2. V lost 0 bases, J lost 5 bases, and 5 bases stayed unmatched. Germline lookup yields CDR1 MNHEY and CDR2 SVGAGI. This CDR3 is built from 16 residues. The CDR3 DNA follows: TGTGCCAGCAGTTACTCGAGCGGGGGAGAAACCGGGGAGCTGTTTTTT. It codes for CASSYSSGGETGELFF.